Described below is a single T cell receptor beta chain sequence and its context. Its specificity is unknown. Unmatched junction bases numbered 4, after V lost 5 bases and J lost 2 bases. The CDR3 covers 14 residues. The germline CDR1 and CDR2 sequences are SGHRS and YFSETQ. Data came from immunoSEQ multiplex PCR; TCRdb stores just in-frame clones and leaves some out. The table has some 2,000,000 clones, approximately 96% seen once. The sample comes from a study of shared clonotypes between healthy human individuals. Study-wide points: Sharing across four donors was highest in naive CD4 (around 5%) and lowest in memory CD8 (0.4%).

The TCR was taken from a man in his late teens or twenties in good health. The chain combines TRBV5-1 with TRBJ1-3; 7 positions match TRBD1. Sequenced input: naive CD4+ T cells sorted from blood. Subset denoted: CD45RA+ positively selected. The CDR3 reads CASRYDRAGNTIYF. CDR3 sequence (DNA): TGCGCCAGCAGATATGACAGGGCTGGAAACACCATATATTTT.